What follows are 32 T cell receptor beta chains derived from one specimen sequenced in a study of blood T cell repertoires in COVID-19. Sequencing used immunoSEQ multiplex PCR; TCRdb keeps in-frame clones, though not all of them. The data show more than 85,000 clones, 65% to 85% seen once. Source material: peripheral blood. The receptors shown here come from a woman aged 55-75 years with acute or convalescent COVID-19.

In DNA form, the CDR3 reads TGTGCCAGCAGCCCGTCTAGCTTTGGCGAGCAGTTCTTC. Protein sequence: CASSPSSFGEQFF. The genes are TRBV7-3 and TRBJ2-1; D may be TRBD2 (5 bases). The CDR3 extends over 13 amino acids. Trimming stripped 5 bases from V and 10 bases from J, with 15 bases between. CDR1 is SGHTA and CDR2 is FQGTGA in the germline V gene.

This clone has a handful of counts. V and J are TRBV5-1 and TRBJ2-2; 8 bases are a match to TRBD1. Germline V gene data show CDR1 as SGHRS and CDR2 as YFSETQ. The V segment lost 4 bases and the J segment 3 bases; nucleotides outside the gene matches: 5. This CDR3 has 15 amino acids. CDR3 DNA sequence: TGCGCCAGCAGCGACCGACAGGGGTACACCGGGGAGCTGTTTTTT. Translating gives CASSDRQGYTGELFF.

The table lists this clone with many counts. The CDR3 bases are TGTGCCAGCAGCGTAGAGGAGGGGTCCGAGCAGTACTTC. It translates to CASSVEEGSEQYF. The J gene is TRBJ2-7, the V gene TRBV9, with D tentatively TRBD2 (6 bases). The CDR3 length is 13 residues. The germline V and J ends were trimmed by 0 bases and 6 bases, with 10 bases remaining between them. Germline lookup yields CDR1 SGDLS and CDR2 YYNGEE.

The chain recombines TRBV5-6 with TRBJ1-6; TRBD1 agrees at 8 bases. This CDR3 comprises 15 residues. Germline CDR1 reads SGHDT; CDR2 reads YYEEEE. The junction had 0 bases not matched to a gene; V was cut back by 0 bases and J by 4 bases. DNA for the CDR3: TGTGCCAGCAGCTTGGACAGGGGGTATAATTCACCCCTCCACTTT. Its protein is CASSLDRGYNSPLHF.

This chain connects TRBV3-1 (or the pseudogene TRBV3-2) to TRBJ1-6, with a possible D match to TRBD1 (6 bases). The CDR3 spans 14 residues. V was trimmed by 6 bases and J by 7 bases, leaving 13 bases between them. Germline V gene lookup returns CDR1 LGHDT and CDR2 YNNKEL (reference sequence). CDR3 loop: CASRDKDRNSPLHF. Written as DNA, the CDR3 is TGTGCCAGCAGAGACAAAGACAGGAATTCACCCCTCCACTTT.

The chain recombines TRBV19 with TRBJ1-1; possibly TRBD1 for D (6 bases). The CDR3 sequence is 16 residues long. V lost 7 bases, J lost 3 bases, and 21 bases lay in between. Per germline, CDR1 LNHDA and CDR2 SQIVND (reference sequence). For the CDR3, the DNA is TGTGCCAGTACCCTCAGGGGCTCTCCCGACCACACTGAAGCTTTCTTT. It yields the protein CASTLRGSPDHTEAFF.

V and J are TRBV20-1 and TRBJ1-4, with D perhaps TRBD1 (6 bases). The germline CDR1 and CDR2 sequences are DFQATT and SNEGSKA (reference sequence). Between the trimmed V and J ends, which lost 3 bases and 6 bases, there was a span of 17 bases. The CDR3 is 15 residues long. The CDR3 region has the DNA TGCAGTGCTAGTAGCCATAAGGACAGTGATGAAAAACTGTTTTTT. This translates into CSASSHKDSDEKLFF.

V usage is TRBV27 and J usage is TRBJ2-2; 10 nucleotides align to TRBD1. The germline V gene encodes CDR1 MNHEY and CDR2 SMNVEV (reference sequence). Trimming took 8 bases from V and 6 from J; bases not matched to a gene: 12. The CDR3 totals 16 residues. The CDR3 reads CASGPFRDRGAGELFF. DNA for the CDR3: TGTGCCAGCGGTCCTTTCCGGGACAGGGGAGCCGGGGAGCTGTTTTTT.

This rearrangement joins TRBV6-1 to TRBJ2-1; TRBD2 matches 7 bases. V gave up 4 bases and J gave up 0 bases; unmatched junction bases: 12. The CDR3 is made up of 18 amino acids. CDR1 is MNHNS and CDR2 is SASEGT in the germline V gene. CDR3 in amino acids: CASSGEGRATLSYNEQFF. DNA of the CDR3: TGTGCCAGCAGTGGGGAGGGACGGGCCACACTCTCCTACAATGAGCAGTTCTTC.

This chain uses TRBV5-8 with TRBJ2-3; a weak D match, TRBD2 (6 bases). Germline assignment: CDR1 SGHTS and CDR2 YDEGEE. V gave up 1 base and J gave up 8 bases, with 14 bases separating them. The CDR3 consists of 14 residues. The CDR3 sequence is CASSLRRVAATQYF. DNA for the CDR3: TGTGCCAGCAGCTTGCGGAGGGTCGCAGCTACGCAGTATTTT.

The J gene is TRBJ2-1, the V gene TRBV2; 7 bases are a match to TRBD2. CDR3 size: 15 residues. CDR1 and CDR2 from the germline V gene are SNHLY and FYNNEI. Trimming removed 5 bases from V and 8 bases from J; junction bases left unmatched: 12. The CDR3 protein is CASSRRTSGFDEQFF. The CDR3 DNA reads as TGTGCCAGCAGTAGACGGACTAGTGGGTTCGATGAGCAGTTCTTC. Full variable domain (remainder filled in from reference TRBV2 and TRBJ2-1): EPEVTQTPSHQVTQMGQEVILRCVPISNHLYFYWYRQILGQKVEFLVSFYNNEISEKSEIFDDQFSVERPDGSNFTLKIRSTKLEDSAMYFCASSRRTSGFDEQFFGPGTRLTVL.

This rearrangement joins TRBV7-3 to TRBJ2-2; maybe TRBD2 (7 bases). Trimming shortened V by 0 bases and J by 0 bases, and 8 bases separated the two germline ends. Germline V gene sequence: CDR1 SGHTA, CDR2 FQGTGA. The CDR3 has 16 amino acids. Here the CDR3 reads CASSLTGGPNTGELFF. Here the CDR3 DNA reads TGTGCCAGCAGCTTAACGGGGGGGCCGAACACCGGGGAGCTGTTTTTT.

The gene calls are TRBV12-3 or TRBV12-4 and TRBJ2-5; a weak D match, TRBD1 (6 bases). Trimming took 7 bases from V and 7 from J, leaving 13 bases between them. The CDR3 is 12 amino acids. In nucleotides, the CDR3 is TGTGCCAGCAATAGCATAGGGGGGACCCAGTACTTC. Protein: CASNSIGGTQYF.

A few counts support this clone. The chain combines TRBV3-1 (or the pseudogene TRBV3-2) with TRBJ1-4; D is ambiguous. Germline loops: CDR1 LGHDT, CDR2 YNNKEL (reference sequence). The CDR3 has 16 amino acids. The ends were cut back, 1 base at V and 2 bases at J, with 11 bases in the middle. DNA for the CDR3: TGTGCCAGCAGCCAAGCCTTCAGGAAGACTAATGAAAAACTGTTTTTT. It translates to CASSQAFRKTNEKLFF.

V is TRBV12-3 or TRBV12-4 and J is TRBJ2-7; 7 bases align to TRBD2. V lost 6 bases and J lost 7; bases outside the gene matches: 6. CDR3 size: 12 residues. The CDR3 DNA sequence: TGTGCCAGCAGCCCTACCGGGAGGGAGCAGTACTTC. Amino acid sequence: CASSPTGREQYF.

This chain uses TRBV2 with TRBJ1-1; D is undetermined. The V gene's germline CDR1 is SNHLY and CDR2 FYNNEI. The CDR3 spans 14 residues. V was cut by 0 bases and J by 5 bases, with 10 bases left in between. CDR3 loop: CASSEALRGTEAFF. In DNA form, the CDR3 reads TGTGCCAGCAGTGAAGCGCTTCGGGGAACTGAAGCTTTCTTT.

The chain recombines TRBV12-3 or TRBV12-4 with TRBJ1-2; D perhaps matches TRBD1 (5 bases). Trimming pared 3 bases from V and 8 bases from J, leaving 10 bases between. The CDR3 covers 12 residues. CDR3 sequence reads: CASSFRDSGYTF. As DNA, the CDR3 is TGTGCCAGCAGTTTTAGGGACTCAGGCTACACCTTC.

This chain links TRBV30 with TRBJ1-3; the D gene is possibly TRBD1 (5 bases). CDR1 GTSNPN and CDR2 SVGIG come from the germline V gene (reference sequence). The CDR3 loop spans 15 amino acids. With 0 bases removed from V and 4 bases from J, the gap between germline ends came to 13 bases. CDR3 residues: CAWSVPRAMGNTIYF. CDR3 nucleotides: TGTGCCTGGAGTGTACCCAGGGCGATGGGAAACACCATATATTTT.

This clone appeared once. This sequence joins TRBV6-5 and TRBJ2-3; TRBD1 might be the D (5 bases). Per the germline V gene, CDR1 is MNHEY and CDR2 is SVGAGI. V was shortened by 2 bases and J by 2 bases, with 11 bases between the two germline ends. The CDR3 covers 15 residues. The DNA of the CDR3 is TGTGCCAGCAGTTACCAGGGCCTCTACACAGATACGCAGTATTTT. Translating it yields CASSYQGLYTDTQYF.

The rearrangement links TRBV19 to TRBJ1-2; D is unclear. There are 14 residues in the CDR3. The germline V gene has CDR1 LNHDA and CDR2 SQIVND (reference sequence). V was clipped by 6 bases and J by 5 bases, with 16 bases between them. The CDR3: CASRSPGVNYGYTF. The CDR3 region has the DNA TGTGCCAGTAGATCTCCGGGAGTTAATTATGGCTACACCTTC. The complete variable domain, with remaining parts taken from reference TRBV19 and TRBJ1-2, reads DGGITQSPKYLFRKEGQNVTLSCEQNLNHDAMYWYRQDPGQGLRLIYYSQIVNDFQKGDIAEGYSVSREKKESFPLTVTSAQKNPTAFYLCASRSPGVNYGYTFGSGTRLTVV.

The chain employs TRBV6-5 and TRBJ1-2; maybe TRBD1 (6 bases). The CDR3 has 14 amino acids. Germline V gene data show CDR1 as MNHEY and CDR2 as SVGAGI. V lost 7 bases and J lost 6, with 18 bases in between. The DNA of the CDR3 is TGTGCCAGCACCAGGACAGTTTTGTTAGATGGCTACACCTTC. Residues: CASTRTVLLDGYTF.

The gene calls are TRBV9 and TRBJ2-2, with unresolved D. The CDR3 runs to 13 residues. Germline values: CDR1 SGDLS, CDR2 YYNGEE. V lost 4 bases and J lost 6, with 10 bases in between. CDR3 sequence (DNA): TGTGCCAGCAGCACTCGTTGGTCCGGGGAGCTGTTTTTT. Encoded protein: CASSTRWSGELFF.

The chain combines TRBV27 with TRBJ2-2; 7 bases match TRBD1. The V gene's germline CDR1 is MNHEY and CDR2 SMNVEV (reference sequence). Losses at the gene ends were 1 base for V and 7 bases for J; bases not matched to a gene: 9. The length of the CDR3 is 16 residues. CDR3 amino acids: CASSLFDNRGIGELFF. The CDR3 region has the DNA TGTGCCAGCAGTTTATTCGACAACAGGGGTATCGGGGAGCTGTTTTTT.

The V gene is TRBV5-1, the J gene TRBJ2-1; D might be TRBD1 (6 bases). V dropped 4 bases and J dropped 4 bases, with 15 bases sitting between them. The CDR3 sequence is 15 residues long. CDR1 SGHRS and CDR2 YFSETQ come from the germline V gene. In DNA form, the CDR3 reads TGCGCCAGCAGCGTAGGGGGTCTCAGGTACAATGAGCAGTTCTTC. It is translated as CASSVGGLRYNEQFF.

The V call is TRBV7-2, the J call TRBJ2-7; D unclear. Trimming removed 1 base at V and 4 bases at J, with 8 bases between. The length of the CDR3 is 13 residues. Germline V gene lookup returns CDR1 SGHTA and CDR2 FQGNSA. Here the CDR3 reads CASSLDANYEQYF. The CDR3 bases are TGTGCCAGCAGCTTAGATGCGAATTACGAGCAGTACTTC.

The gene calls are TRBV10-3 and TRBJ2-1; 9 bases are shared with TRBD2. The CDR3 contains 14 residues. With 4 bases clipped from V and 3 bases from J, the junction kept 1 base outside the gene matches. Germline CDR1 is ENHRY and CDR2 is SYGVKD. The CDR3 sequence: CAISVAGDYNEQFF. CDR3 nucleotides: TGTGCCATCAGTGTAGCGGGGGACTACAATGAGCAGTTCTTC.

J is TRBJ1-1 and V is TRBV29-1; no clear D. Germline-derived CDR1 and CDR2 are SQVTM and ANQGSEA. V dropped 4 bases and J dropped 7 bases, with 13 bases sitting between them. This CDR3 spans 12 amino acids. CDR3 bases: TGCAGCGTTGTCAAGACGGGAAATGAAGCTTTCTTT. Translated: CSVVKTGNEAFF.

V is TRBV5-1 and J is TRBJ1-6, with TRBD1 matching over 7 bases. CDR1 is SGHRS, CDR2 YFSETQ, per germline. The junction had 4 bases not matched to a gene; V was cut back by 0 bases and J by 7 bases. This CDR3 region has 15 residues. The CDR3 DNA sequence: TGCGCCAGCAGCTTGGCTCGGACAGGCAATTCACCCCTCCACTTT. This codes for CASSLARTGNSPLHF. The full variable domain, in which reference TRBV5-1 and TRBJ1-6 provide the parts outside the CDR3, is KAGVTQTPRYLIKTRGQQVTLSCSPISGHRSVSWYQQTPGQGLQFLFEYFSETQRNKGNFPGRFSGRQFSNSRSEMNVSTLELGDSALYLCASSLARTGNSPLHFGNGTRLTVT.

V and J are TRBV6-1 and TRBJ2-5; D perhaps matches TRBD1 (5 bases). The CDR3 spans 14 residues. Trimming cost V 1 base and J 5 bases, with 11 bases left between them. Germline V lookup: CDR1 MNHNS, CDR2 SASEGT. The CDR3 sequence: CASSEGAGWETQYF. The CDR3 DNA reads TGTGCCAGCAGTGAAGGCGCAGGGTGGGAGACCCAGTACTTC.

This CDR3 reads CASREGYEQYF. CDR3 nucleotide sequence: TGTGCCAGTAGGGAGGGGTACGAGCAGTACTTC. This chain connects TRBV19 to TRBJ2-7; tentative D call: TRBD2 (6 bases). V lost 6 bases and J lost 4, with 7 bases in between. Germline V gives CDR1 LNHDA, CDR2 SQIVND (reference sequence). The CDR3 runs 11 residues.

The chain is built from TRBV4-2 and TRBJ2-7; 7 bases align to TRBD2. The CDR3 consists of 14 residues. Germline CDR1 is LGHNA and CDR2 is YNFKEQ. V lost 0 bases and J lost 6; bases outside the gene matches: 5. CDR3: CASSQETGGGEQYF. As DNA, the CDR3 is TGTGCCAGCAGCCAAGAAACGGGCGGGGGCGAGCAGTACTTC.

DNA of the CDR3: TGTGCCAGCACCGACCGGGGATACTCTGGAAACACCATATATTTT. As protein: CASTDRGYSGNTIYF. This sequence joins TRBV2 and TRBJ1-3; D not certain. V lost 7 bases and J lost 0, with 13 bases in between. This CDR3 is built from 15 residues. Germline loops: CDR1 SNHLY, CDR2 FYNNEI.